The clone carrying this T cell receptor beta chain appeared a single time. The antigen is unknown. This CDR3 is built from 15 residues. Trimming took off 1 base at V and 4 bases at J, with 11 bases between the two ends. Germline V gives CDR1 LNHNV, CDR2 YYDKDF (reference sequence). The data were obtained in a study of T cell responses to AZD1222 COVID-19 vaccine. The analysis combined second doses at about 4 or about 12 weeks. TCRdb keeps only in-frame clones here, not all; method: immunoSEQ multiplex PCR. The data contain over 150,000 clones, roughly 94% of them singletons. Study-wide points: It was only a handful of AZD1222 recipients who were seropositive at baseline. Repertoire sampling happened only post peak T cell response. Clonal diversity was possibly underestimated; the donors were predominantly white British and more often female.

This TCR was recovered from an adult who received the AZD1222 COVID-19 vaccine. The sequencing used peripheral blood, collected 28 days after the second AZD1222 dose. The V gene is TRBV15, the J gene TRBJ1-5; D is undetermined. For the CDR3, the DNA is TGTGCCACCAGCAGAGCAACCGGAAAGAATCAGCCCCAGCATTTT. This gives the protein CATSRATGKNQPQHF.